Listed here is a single TCR beta chain. Sequencing used immunoSEQ multiplex PCR; TCRdb keeps in-frame clones, though not all of them. The sample has some 240,000 clones; 85% to 90% are singletons. This CDR3 is 14 amino acids long. Germline V gene lookup returns CDR1 MNHEY and CDR2 SVGAGI. V was clipped by 8 bases and J by 8 bases, with 18 bases between them. These data are taken from a study of blood T cell repertoires in COVID-19. Sequenced input: peripheral blood. This TCR was recovered from a woman in her thirties or forties who had recovered from COVID-19. V usage is TRBV6-5 and J usage is TRBJ1-4; D gene ambiguous. CDR3 amino acids: CASQEHSSREKLFF. The DNA of the CDR3 is TGTGCCAGCCAAGAACATTCTAGTCGCGAAAAACTGTTTTTT.